This T cell receptor (beta chain) was found in a study of molecular identifiers for immune sequencing clone quantification. Study information: Naive CD8 cell RNA, from approximately 20,000 or 100,000 cells, was split five ways in replicates, with four sequenced.

TCRdb used MiXCR to reprocess the PCR reads, holding one entry per CDR3 protein. The sample carries around 320,000 distinct CDR3 sequences, roughly a quarter recorded once. For naive CD8 T cells, sorting used the CD8+CD4-CCR7+CD45RA+ phenotype. The CDR3 runs 12 residues. Germline V CDR1 and CDR2: MNHEY, SVGEGT. Trimming took 2 bases from V and 10 from J, leaving 11 bases between them. This sequence originates from a human donor in good health. Some libraries in this study had Jurkat cell RNA spiked in. This chain connects TRBV6-2 or TRBV6-3 to TRBJ1-1, with D unclear. Sequenced sample: naive CD8+ T cells from blood, with Jurkat cell RNA spiked in. Documented subset: FACS-sorted CD8+CD4-CCR7+CD45RA+ naive T cells. In nucleotides, the CDR3 is TGTGCCAGCAGTTACGCGAGGAGTGTAGCTTTCTTT. Translated: CASSYARSVAFF.